Each of the 16 T cell receptor beta chains below was sequenced from the same sample in a study of T-cell reconstitution after alpha-beta-depleted transplantation in children. Researchers prepared the TCRbeta library using unique molecular identifiers, the study reports. TCRdb reprocessed the PCR reads with MiXCR, giving one entry per CDR3 protein. Of 350,000 to 500,000 distinct CDR3 sequences listed, 43% are singletons. This material consisted of PBMCs, taken before TCRalphabeta/CD19-depleted stem cell transplant. The receptors derive from a girl aged 2-10 years with aplastic anemia, due to receive a stem cell transplant.

The gene calls are TRBV11-2 and TRBJ1-2, with TRBD1 matching 7 bases. Looked up from germline, CDR1 is SGHAT and CDR2 is FQNNGV. The trim removed 1 base at V and 14 bases at J, leaving 7 bases unmatched. CDR3 length: 12 residues. Here the CDR3 reads CASSLADRVRTF. CDR3 nucleotide sequence: TGTGCCAGCAGCTTAGCTGACAGGGTGAGGACCTTC.

The rearrangement uses TRBV7-8 and TRBJ2-7, with D possibly called TRBD1 or TRBD2 (5 bases each). The CDR3 is made up of 13 amino acids. With 4 bases removed from V and 4 bases from J, the gap between germline ends came to 11 bases. CDR1 and CDR2 from the germline V gene are SGHVS and FQNEAQ. CDR3 DNA: TGTGCCAGCAGCTGGGGACCCACATACGAGCAGTACTTC. This sequence encodes CASSWGPTYEQYF.

There are a few counts of this clonotype. This rearrangement joins TRBV4-1 to TRBJ1-1; 10 bases align to TRBD1. Germline trimming cut 1 base from V and 1 base from J; bases unmatched to any gene: 3. This CDR3 is built from 16 residues. In germline, CDR1 is MGHRA, CDR2 YSYEKL. This CDR3 is CASSQVGTGENTEAFF. The CDR3 DNA follows: TGCGCCAGCAGCCAAGTTGGGACAGGGGAGAACACTGAAGCTTTCTTT.

The rearrangement uses TRBV10-3 and TRBJ2-7, with a weak D call TRBD1 (6 bases). Trimming removed 7 bases from V and 7 bases from J, with 14 bases in between. CDR1 is ENHRY, CDR2 SYGVKD, per germline. The CDR3 covers 12 residues. CDR3 nucleotide sequence: TGTGCCATCAACGAACAGGGCGGGGAGCAGTACTTC. It specifies CAINEQGGEQYF.

This clonotype occurred many times. The chain joins TRBV5-1 to TRBJ2-6, with unresolved D. The CDR3 contains 16 residues. V lost 0 bases to trimming and J lost 1 base, with 8 bases between them. CDR1 and CDR2 from the germline V gene are SGHRS and YFSETQ. The CDR3 reads CASSLDGQSGANVLTF. For the CDR3, the DNA is TGCGCCAGCAGCTTGGACGGTCAGTCTGGGGCCAACGTCCTGACTTTC.

The sample holds many counts of this clonotype. The chain joins TRBV28 to TRBJ2-3, with TRBD1 matching 8 bases. This CDR3 is 13 amino acids long. Germline CDR1 and CDR2: MDHEN and SYDVKM. V gave up 6 bases and J gave up 1 base; unmatched junction bases: 0. CDR3 sequence: CASRGQGTDTQYF. DNA of the CDR3: TGTGCCAGCAGGGGACAGGGCACAGATACGCAGTATTTT.

The rearrangement joins TRBV4-2 to TRBJ2-1; D uncertain. With 0 bases removed from V and 8 bases from J, the gap between germline ends came to 17 bases. The CDR3 covers 16 residues. CDR1 is LGHNA, CDR2 YNFKEQ, per germline. The CDR3 region has the DNA TGTGCCAGCAGCCAAGAAAGGCAGGTATTGAGCGATGAGCAGTTCTTC. Translating it yields CASSQERQVLSDEQFF.

J is TRBJ2-3 and V is TRBV4-2, with D tentatively TRBD2 (6 bases). The V gene lost 0 bases and the J gene lost 2 bases, with 12 bases spanning the gap. The CDR3 loop spans 16 amino acids. The V gene's germline CDR1 is LGHNA and CDR2 YNFKEQ. The CDR3 DNA sequence: TGTGCCAGCAGCCAAGAAGAGGGAGGCCTCACAGATACGCAGTATTTT. Translated, it gives CASSQEEGGLTDTQYF.

This clonotype occurred a few times. The genes are TRBV28 and TRBJ2-7; 7 bases fit TRBD1. The germline gives CDR1 MDHEN, CDR2 SYDVKM. V lost 2 bases and J lost 0; bases outside the gene matches: 7. The CDR3 has 16 amino acids. For the CDR3, the DNA is TGTGCCAGCAGTTTAATAGGACAGGCAGCCTCCTACGAGCAGTACTTC. The encoded protein is CASSLIGQAASYEQYF.

CDR3 residues: CASSLSRHTGELFF. The CDR3, as DNA: TGTGCCAGCAGCTTAAGCCGACACACCGGGGAGCTGTTTTTT. The rearrangement uses TRBV7-9 and TRBJ2-2; no firm D call. V lost 2 bases to trimming and J lost 3 bases, with 7 bases between them. Per germline, CDR1 SEHNR and CDR2 FQNEAQ (reference sequence). The CDR3 is 14 residues long.

This clonotype was seen more than once but under ten times. The chain recombines TRBV7-8 with TRBJ1-1; D ambiguous. The germline gives CDR1 SGHVS, CDR2 FQNEAQ. Trimming removed 7 bases at V and 4 bases at J, with 16 bases between. This CDR3 spans 14 amino acids. CDR3 sequence (DNA): TGTGCCAGCAACCCACGGTGGCTAGGCACTGAAGCTTTCTTT. Its translation: CASNPRWLGTEAFF.

The rearrangement uses TRBV5-6 and TRBJ2-1; possibly TRBD2 for D (6 bases). Germline V CDR1 and CDR2: SGHDT, YYEEEE. Trimming took off 0 bases at V and 6 bases at J, with 13 bases between the two ends. This CDR3 contains 15 residues. The CDR3 bases are TGTGCCAGCAGCTTGGGTCAGGAGGGCTCCAATGAGCAGTTCTTC. It is translated as CASSLGQEGSNEQFF.

The chain has TRBV28 and TRBJ2-1, with 12 nucleotides matching TRBD2. The V gene end was trimmed by 6 bases and the J gene end by 7 bases; junction bases not matched to a gene: 19. CDR1 and CDR2 (germline): MDHEN, SYDVKM. The CDR3 is 19 amino acids. CDR3 coding DNA: TGTGCCAGCAGACCGACAGGGGCTAGCGGGAGGGTAAGAGATAATGAGCAGTTCTTC. Protein product: CASRPTGASGRVRDNEQFF.

The chain carries TRBV20-1 and TRBJ1-5; D gene uncertain. Deletions cut 3 bases from V and 5 bases from J, with 5 bases between. This CDR3 is 11 amino acids long. Looked up from germline, CDR1 is DFQATT and CDR2 is SNEGSKA (reference sequence). CDR3 nucleotides: TGCAGTGCTAGGGAGGATCAGCCCCAGCATTTT. Its translation: CSAREDQPQHF.

This clonotype was counted only a few times. The V and J genes are TRBV7-6 and TRBJ2-7; D may match TRBD1 or TRBD2 (5 bases each). Deletions cut 5 bases from V and 9 bases from J, with 17 bases between. The CDR3 totals 13 residues. CDR1 and CDR2 (germline): SGHVS, FNYEAQ. CDR3 in DNA: TGTGCCAGCAGCAAGGGACCGGCCGACGCGCAGTACTTC. It codes for CASSKGPADAQYF.

This clonotype turned up a few times. J is TRBJ1-3 and V is TRBV3-1; unclear D gene. The CDR3 length is 17 residues. V shed 3 bases and J shed 0 bases, with 15 bases lying between them. Looked up from germline, CDR1 is LGHDT and CDR2 is YNNKEL (reference sequence). This chain's CDR3 is CASSHIVASSSGNTIYF. In nucleotides, the CDR3 is TGTGCCAGCAGCCACATAGTAGCCTCCTCCTCTGGAAACACCATATATTTT. The full variable domain, in which reference TRBV3-1 and TRBJ1-3 provide the parts outside the CDR3, is DTAVSQTPKYLVTQMGNDKSIKCEQNLGHDTMYWYKQDSKKFLKIMFSYNNKELIINETVPNRFSPKSPDKAHLNLHINSLELGDSAVYFCASSHIVASSSGNTIYFGEGSWLTVV.